Below, 9 T cell receptor beta chains from the same sample are listed, as sequenced in a study of shared clonotypes between healthy human individuals. TCRdb's table, derived via immunoSEQ multiplex PCR, lists solely in-frame clones and lacks some. The sample lists about 680,000 clones; around three quarters were seen once. Material for sequencing was memory CD4+ T cells sorted from blood. The subset was: CD45RA-negative fraction. The receptors originated from a woman in her thirties in good health.

The chain couples TRBV4-1 to TRBJ2-7, with D unclear. Trimming cost V 0 bases and J 0 bases, with 18 bases left between them. This CDR3 comprises 18 residues. Germline CDR1 reads MGHRA; CDR2 reads YSYEKL. The CDR3 DNA reads as TGCGCCAGCAGCCAAGACCCTCGACGGACCACGAGCTCCTACGAGCAGTACTTC. It translates to CASSQDPRRTTSSYEQYF.

J is TRBJ1-5 and V is TRBV28, with 9 nucleotides matching TRBD1. The CDR3 spans 15 residues. J lost 2 bases, V lost 6 bases, and 5 bases had no gene match. Per the germline V gene, CDR1 is MDHEN and CDR2 is SYDVKM. The CDR3 coding sequence is TGTGCCAGCAGGGGGGACAGGGTGGGCAATCAGCCCCAGCATTTT. It specifies CASRGDRVGNQPQHF.

In this sample, this clone turned up a few times. The chain links TRBV5-1 to TRBJ2-5; D may be TRBD1 or TRBD2 (8 bases each). This CDR3 spans 16 amino acids. The germline CDR1 and CDR2 sequences are SGHRS and YFSETQ. Trimming stripped 4 bases from V and 4 bases from J, with 20 bases between. CDR3 residues: CASSIAGPQGGETQYF. The DNA for the CDR3 is TGCGCCAGCAGCATAGCGGGACCACAGGGGGGAGAGACCCAGTACTTC. Complete variable domain (other parts from reference TRBV5-1 and TRBJ2-5): KAGVTQTPRYLIKTRGQQVTLSCSPISGHRSVSWYQQTPGQGLQFLFEYFSETQRNKGNFPGRFSGRQFSNSRSEMNVSTLELGDSALYLCASSIAGPQGGETQYFGPGTRLLVL.

The chain is built from TRBV10-3 and TRBJ1-1; tentative D call: TRBD1 (5 bases). The germline V and J ends were trimmed by 0 bases and 3 bases, with 8 bases remaining between them. CDR3 length equals 14 residues. CDR1 and CDR2 (germline): ENHRY, SYGVKD. The CDR3 DNA follows: TGTGCCATCAGTGAGTCGGTGGGGGACACTGAAGCTTTCTTT. Translated, it gives CAISESVGDTEAFF.

The rearrangement uses TRBV7-9 and TRBJ1-4; D remains unclear. CDR3 length equals 14 residues. The V end was cut by 1 base, the J end by 6 bases, with 9 bases between. The germline V gene has CDR1 SEHNR and CDR2 FQNEAQ (reference sequence). The DNA for the CDR3 is TGTGCCAGCAGCTTAGGGCCAGTATATGAAAAACTGTTTTTT. This encodes CASSLGPVYEKLFF.

V gene TRBV28 combines with J gene TRBJ2-5; 11 bases line up with TRBD2. The V segment lost 1 base and the J segment 5 bases; nucleotides outside the gene matches: 0. Germline V gene data show CDR1 as MDHEN and CDR2 as SYDVKM. The CDR3 runs 14 residues. The CDR3 DNA follows: TGTGCCAGCAGTTTATTAGCGGGAGGGGAGACCCAGTACTTC. Protein: CASSLLAGGETQYF.

The chain combines TRBV15 with TRBJ2-3; D remains ambiguous. Germline lookup yields CDR1 LNHNV and CDR2 YYDKDF (reference sequence). The CDR3 is 15 amino acids. The V gene lost 0 bases and the J gene lost 2 bases, with 9 bases spanning the gap. The CDR3 nucleotides read TGTGCCACCAGCAGAGAACTCCGCTACACAGATACGCAGTATTTT. Its translation is CATSRELRYTDTQYF.

The genes are TRBV10-2 and TRBJ2-1, with D perhaps TRBD1 (6 bases). The germline V gene encodes CDR1 WSHSY and CDR2 SAAADI. V was pared by 8 bases and J by 1 base, with 12 bases between. This CDR3 region has 14 residues. The CDR3 here is CASLDRSSYNEQFF. CDR3 coding DNA: TGCGCCAGCTTAGACAGGTCTTCCTACAATGAGCAGTTCTTC.

V and J are TRBV27 and TRBJ2-1; 15 nucleotides line up with TRBD2. The CDR3 consists of 16 residues. The germline CDR1 and CDR2 sequences are MNHEY and SMNVEV (reference sequence). The ends lost 6 bases at V and 14 bases at J; junction bases unmatched: 14. The CDR3 nucleotides are TGTGCCAGCAGAACCACGAGGGGACTAGCGGGAGGCGGAGAGTTCTTC. It yields the protein CASRTTRGLAGGGEFF.